What follows are 18 T cell receptor beta chains derived from one specimen sequenced in a study of brain T cells in children with intractable seizures. Assay used: immunoSEQ multiplex PCR; TCRdb lists only in-frame clones, some missing. This sample carries fewer than 150,000 clones, approximately 94% of them seen once, and the ten largest clones take 3.5% to 4.5%. The source material was peripheral blood, sampled at surgery. The receptors were gathered from a boy under two years old with hemimegalencephaly and intractable seizures.

The chain employs TRBV28 and TRBJ2-7, with unresolved D. CDR3 size: 11 residues. CDR1 and CDR2 from the germline V gene are MDHEN and SYDVKM. V shed 6 bases and J shed 3 bases, with 6 bases lying between them. The CDR3 region has the DNA TGTGCCAGCAGAAATCTCTACGAGCAGTACTTC. Protein product: CASRNLYEQYF.

As DNA, the CDR3 is TGTGCCAGCAGCGTACCTAACACGGGTGGCTACACCTTC. Translating it yields CASSVPNTGGYTF. The chain combines TRBV9 with TRBJ1-2; no firm D call. The germline gives CDR1 SGDLS, CDR2 YYNGEE. V was clipped by 1 base and J by 7 bases, with 11 bases between them. The CDR3 length is 13 residues. Supplemented by reference TRBV9 and TRBJ1-2, the full variable domain reads DSGVTQTPKHLITATGQRVTLRCSPRSGDLSVYWYQQSLDQGLQFLIQYYNGEERAKGNILERFSAQQFPDLHSELNLSSLELGDSALYFCASSVPNTGGYTFGSGTRLTVV.

This clone was observed a few times. This chain connects TRBV6-4 to TRBJ2-1; TRBD2 agrees at 10 bases. V lost 0 bases, J lost 9 bases, and 5 bases stayed unmatched. Germline CDR1 is MRHNA and CDR2 is SNTAGT. The CDR3 has 15 residues. CDR3 protein: CASSDSASGSSEQFF. CDR3 DNA sequence: TGTGCCAGCAGTGACTCTGCTAGCGGGAGCAGTGAGCAGTTCTTC.

The chain couples TRBV11-3 to TRBJ2-5; no clear D. The germline V gene has CDR1 SGHNT and CDR2 YENEEA. The length of the CDR3 is 12 residues. Trimming stripped 5 bases from V and 5 bases from J, with 9 bases between. As DNA, the CDR3 is TGTGCCAGCAGCGAAGGTGGGGAGACCCAGTACTTC. Translating it yields CASSEGGETQYF.

The chain has TRBV7-9 and TRBJ1-2, with D tentatively TRBD1 (6 bases). Trimming shortened V by 1 base and J by 8 bases, and 20 bases separated the two germline ends. Per the germline V gene, CDR1 is SEHNR and CDR2 is FQNEAQ (reference sequence). This CDR3 has 16 amino acids. The CDR3 DNA reads TGTGCCAGCAGCTTAGAGGGGACATTTTTTCCCGGCGGCTACACCTTC. This sequence encodes CASSLEGTFFPGGYTF.

The gene calls are TRBV27 and TRBJ2-7; D gene uncertain. The length of the CDR3 is 13 residues. The germline V gene encodes CDR1 MNHEY and CDR2 SMNVEV (reference sequence). The V gene lost 2 bases and the J gene lost 2 bases, with 7 bases spanning the gap. CDR3 nucleotide sequence: TGTGCCAGCAGTTTAACATGGGCCTACGAGCAGTACTTC. This gives the protein CASSLTWAYEQYF.

The chain recombines TRBV27 with TRBJ2-1; 7 bases map to TRBD2. Germline values: CDR1 MNHEY, CDR2 SMNVEV (reference sequence). Trimming took 5 bases from V and 4 from J; bases not matched to a gene: 5. The CDR3 extends over 14 amino acids. The CDR3 nucleotides read TGTGCCAGCAGTCCTCGGACTAGTTACAATGAGCAGTTCTTC. It specifies CASSPRTSYNEQFF.

The V gene is TRBV7-6, the J gene TRBJ2-1, with 8 bases identical to TRBD2. CDR1 and CDR2 (germline): SGHVS, FNYEAQ. V lost 5 bases, J lost 5 bases, and 17 bases stayed unmatched. This CDR3 is 18 amino acids long. CDR3 amino acids: CASSPDPPSGLGDNEQFF. The CDR3 DNA follows: TGTGCCAGCAGCCCCGACCCCCCTAGCGGGCTGGGGGACAATGAGCAGTTCTTC.

This clone came up once. Relative to the germline gene, one junction end is altered; a read error may explain this. This rearrangement joins TRBV4-3 to TRBJ2-3, with 8 bases that match TRBD2. The CDR3 is made up of 17 amino acids. Germline CDR1 is LGHNA and CDR2 is YSLEER. The CDR3 DNA sequence: TGCGCCAGCAGCCAAGATCCAAGACTAGCGCCCACAAATACGCAGTATTTT. Amino acids: CASSQDPRLAPTNTQYF.

The rearrangement links TRBV10-3 to TRBJ2-5, with 7 bases that match TRBD1. Germline CDR1 is ENHRY and CDR2 is SYGVKD. CDR3 size: 15 residues. The V segment lost 0 bases and the J segment 4 bases; nucleotides outside the gene matches: 5. The DNA for the CDR3 is TGTGCCATCAGTGAGTCGGGGACAGACACAGAGACCCAGTACTTC. The encoded protein is CAISESGTDTETQYF.

The chain joins TRBV28 to TRBJ1-5; maybe TRBD1 (6 bases). V lost 6 bases, J lost 7 bases, and 19 bases lay in between. The CDR3 extends over 15 amino acids. Germline CDR1 reads MDHEN; CDR2 reads SYDVKM. CDR3 region: CASRLGGGGIQPQHF. CDR3 nucleotides: TGTGCCAGCAGACTGGGGGGCGGGGGGATACAGCCCCAGCATTTT.

The chain carries TRBV7-9 and TRBJ2-7, with D uncertain. Germline V gene lookup returns CDR1 SEHNR and CDR2 FQNEAQ (reference sequence). The V and J ends lost 5 bases and 5 bases respectively, with 10 bases between them. The CDR3 has 12 amino acids. CDR3 DNA: TGTGCCAGCAGCCCCGGTCTCGACGAGCAGTACTTC. Translated, it gives CASSPGLDEQYF.

This clone appeared a single time. This chain uses TRBV6-2 or TRBV6-3 with TRBJ2-7, with TRBD2 identical over 7 bases. V trimming: 6 bases; J trimming: 3 bases; junction bases outside the gene matches: 11. From germline, CDR1 is MNHEY and CDR2 SVGEGT. The CDR3 runs 15 residues. CDR3 sequence (DNA): TGTGCCAGCAGCAACCTCGGGAGGTTAGGCTACGAGCAGTACTTC. Protein: CASSNLGRLGYEQYF.

The chain recombines TRBV9 with TRBJ2-5; D is undetermined. Trimming removed 0 bases at V and 1 base at J, with 7 bases between. This CDR3 region has 14 residues. Germline V CDR1 and CDR2: SGDLS, YYNGEE. CDR3 coding DNA: TGTGCCAGCAGCGTAGAGGCCCTCCAAGAGACCCAGTACTTC. Its translation: CASSVEALQETQYF. Supplemented by reference TRBV9 and TRBJ2-5, the full variable domain reads DSGVTQTPKHLITATGQRVTLRCSPRSGDLSVYWYQQSLDQGLQFLIQYYNGEERAKGNILERFSAQQFPDLHSELNLSSLELGDSALYFCASSVEALQETQYFGPGTRLLVL.

The genes are TRBV28 and TRBJ2-7; 12 nucleotides agree with TRBD2. The ends lost 4 bases at V and 7 bases at J; junction bases unmatched: 11. The CDR3 is 16 residues long. CDR1 MDHEN and CDR2 SYDVKM come from the germline V gene. The CDR3 region is CASSSPTTSGRGEQYF. CDR3 nucleotides: TGTGCCAGCAGTTCCCCTACGACTAGCGGGAGAGGGGAGCAGTACTTC.

V gene TRBV28 combines with J gene TRBJ2-2; the D gene is possibly TRBD1 (6 bases). Between the trimmed V and J ends, which lost 6 bases and 7 bases, there was a span of 9 bases. In germline, CDR1 is MDHEN, CDR2 SYDVKM. CDR3 size: 12 residues. This chain's CDR3 is CASSRGGGELFF. DNA of the CDR3: TGTGCCAGCAGCCGAGGGGGCGGGGAGCTGTTTTTT.

The chain couples TRBV4-1 to TRBJ1-1; D is perhaps TRBD1 (5 bases). Germline CDR1 MGHRA, CDR2 YSYEKL. Trimming cost V 0 bases and J 7 bases, with 21 bases left between them. CDR3 length equals 17 residues. Here the CDR3 reads CASSQEWLTARALEAFF. The CDR3 coding sequence is TGCGCCAGCAGCCAAGAGTGGTTGACAGCGAGGGCCCTTGAAGCTTTCTTT.

In nucleotides, the CDR3 is TGTGCCAGCAGCCCCCGGGACAGATACACTGAAGCTTTCTTT. It codes for CASSPRDRYTEAFF. The chain uses TRBV16 and TRBJ1-1, with 7 bases fitting TRBD1. V shed 4 bases and J 3 bases; nucleotides not matched to a gene: 5. The CDR3 has 14 amino acids. CDR1 KGHSY and CDR2 FQNENV come from the germline V gene. The entire variable domain, with the rest obtained from reference TRBV16 and TRBJ1-1, is as follows: GEEVAQTPKHLVRGEGQKAKLYCAPIKGHSYVFWYQQVLKNEFKFLISFQNENVFDETGMPKERFSAKCLPNSPCSLEIQATKLEDSAVYFCASSPRDRYTEAFFGQGTRLTVV.